Listed here is a single TCR beta chain. The antigen remains undetermined. These data come from a study of cytomegalovirus exposure and HLA in healthy donors. TCRdb's table, derived via immunoSEQ multiplex PCR, lists solely in-frame clones and lacks some. This table has about 250,000 clones, roughly nine tenths appearing once. Trimming took off 0 bases at V and 2 bases at J, with 7 bases between the two ends. The length of the CDR3 is 14 residues. Germline V CDR1 and CDR2: SGDLS, YYNGEE. Study results and limitations: Associated with cytomegalovirus, according to the listing, were 150 to 200 TCR beta chains.

This clonotype was obtained from a man in his late teens or twenties in good health and CMV-seropositive. The rearrangement links TRBV9 to TRBJ2-3; D is ambiguous. Sample: PBMCs. The CDR3 DNA is TGTGCCAGCAGCGTAGTGCAGGCCACAGATACGCAGTATTTT. Translation gives CASSVVQATDTQYF.